These 13 T cell receptor beta chains share one sample of origin, sequenced in a study of cytomegalovirus exposure and HLA in healthy donors. PCR involved 60 Vbeta and 13 Jbeta primers. Some clones are missing from TCRdb's copy, which holds only in-frame ones; the method was immunoSEQ multiplex PCR. The repertoire holds 110,000 or so clones, with over 75% as singletons. Sequencing used PBMCs. These receptors originate from a man in his forties in good health and CMV-seropositive.

This chain uses TRBV27 with TRBJ2-5, with D perhaps TRBD2 (5 bases). The J call may not be correct, given that the DNA end is closer to TRBJ2-7. The CDR3 length is 15 residues. The germline gives CDR1 MNHEY, CDR2 SMNVEV (reference sequence). CDR3 protein: CASSTRWESLYEQYF. The CDR3 nucleotides read TGTGCCAGCAGTACCCGTTGGGAGTCTCTCTACGAGCAGTACTTC.

The gene calls are TRBV6-5 and TRBJ1-1; unclear D gene. CDR3 length: 13 residues. V lost 5 bases and J lost 1, with 8 bases in between. Germline lookup yields CDR1 MNHEY and CDR2 SVGAGI. The CDR3, as DNA: TGTGCCAGCAGTAGGCCAGGGAACACTGAAGCTTTCTTT. Its translation is CASSRPGNTEAFF.

This clone is a singleton in its sample. The J gene is TRBJ1-6, the V gene TRBV6-6, with unresolved D. The CDR3 contains 15 residues. V lost 6 bases, J lost 0 bases, and 9 bases lay in between. Germline V gene data show CDR1 as MNHNY and CDR2 as SVGAGI (reference sequence). Here the CDR3 reads CASRRGSSYNSPLHF. The CDR3 nucleotides are TGTGCCAGCAGACGCGGCAGCTCCTATAATTCACCCCTCCACTTT.

A few counts support this clone. The chain joins TRBV7-2 to TRBJ1-5; D gene uncertain. Germline loops: CDR1 SGHTA, CDR2 FQGNSA. V lost 1 base and J 4 bases, leaving 5 bases between the germline ends. The CDR3 has 13 residues. Here the CDR3 DNA reads TGTGCCAGCAGCTTAGGGCCGAATCAGCCCCAGCATTTT. Amino acids: CASSLGPNQPQHF.

The chain has TRBV5-1 and TRBJ2-5, with 11 bases lining up with TRBD1. The junction had 8 bases not matched to a gene; V was cut back by 1 base and J by 6 bases. The V gene's germline CDR1 is SGHRS and CDR2 YFSETQ. CDR3 length: 16 residues. For the CDR3, the DNA is TGCGCCAGCAGCTTGTCGGGGACAGGGGGATTGAAGACCCAGTACTTC. Its translation is CASSLSGTGGLKTQYF. The full variable domain, in which reference TRBV5-1 and TRBJ2-5 provide the parts outside the CDR3, is KAGVTQTPRYLIKTRGQQVTLSCSPISGHRSVSWYQQTPGQGLQFLFEYFSETQRNKGNFPGRFSGRQFSNSRSEMNVSTLELGDSALYLCASSLSGTGGLKTQYFGPGTRLLVL.

The chain couples TRBV6-5 to TRBJ1-5; perhaps TRBD1 as D (6 bases). The germline V and J ends were trimmed by 2 bases and 7 bases, with 12 bases remaining between them. The CDR3 loop spans 14 amino acids. Germline values: CDR1 MNHEY, CDR2 SVGAGI. The CDR3 DNA follows: TGTGCCAGCAGTTACGAGCGGACAGTCCAGCCCCAGCATTTT. The encoded protein is CASSYERTVQPQHF.

The V and J genes are TRBV7-9 and TRBJ1-3; no reliable D call. The CDR3 length is 13 residues. From germline, CDR1 is SEHNR and CDR2 FQNEAQ (reference sequence). V was clipped by 4 bases and J by 0 bases, with 4 bases between them. The CDR3 loop reads CASSSNSGNTIYF. CDR3 nucleotides: TGTGCCAGCAGCTCCAACTCTGGAAACACCATATATTTT. The full variable domain, completed using reference TRBV7-9 and TRBJ1-3, is DTGVSQNPRHKITKRGQNVTFRCDPISEHNRLYWYRQTLGQGPEFLTYFQNEAQLEKSRLLSDRFSAERPKGSFSTLEIQRTEQGDSAMYLCASSSNSGNTIYFGEGSWLTVV.

This clone was recorded only once. This chain's CDR3 is CASKDGTARIQYF. Here the CDR3 DNA reads TGTGCCAGCAAGGACGGGACAGCAAGGATTCAGTACTTC. The chain couples TRBV2 to TRBJ2-4; 7 bases are shared with TRBD1. Germline assignment: CDR1 SNHLY and CDR2 FYNNEI. Trimming removed 7 bases from V and 10 bases from J; junction bases left unmatched: 10. This CDR3 has 13 residues.

As to this clone: Other DNA variants within this sample encode the same CDR3. The chain has TRBV6-1 and TRBJ2-7, with a weak D call TRBD1 (6 bases). Deletions cut 6 bases from V and 1 base from J, with 10 bases between. This CDR3 comprises 13 residues. The germline V gene encodes CDR1 MNHNS and CDR2 SASEGT. CDR3 nucleotides: TGTGCCAGCAGCCGTACAGGGTCCTACGAGCAGTACTTC. The encoded protein is CASSRTGSYEQYF.

The J gene is TRBJ2-5, the V gene TRBV7-2; 9 bases match TRBD2. The CDR3 contains 20 residues. Trimming removed 0 bases from V and 2 bases from J; junction bases left unmatched: 16. Germline V CDR1 and CDR2: SGHTA, FQGNSA. The CDR3 spells CASSLALLAGHRTQQETQYF. As DNA, the CDR3 is TGTGCCAGCAGCTTAGCTTTGCTAGCGGGACATAGAACCCAACAAGAGACCCAGTACTTC.

This chain links TRBV7-9 with TRBJ2-5; 9 bases fit TRBD1. Unmatched junction bases numbered 8, after V lost 1 base and J lost 2 bases. CDR3 length: 17 amino acids. Looked up from germline, CDR1 is SEHNR and CDR2 is FQNEAQ (reference sequence). CDR3 sequence: CASSLVGGTGIQETQYF. The CDR3 DNA reads TGTGCCAGCAGCTTAGTAGGAGGGACAGGGATACAAGAGACCCAGTACTTC.

The chain couples TRBV28 to TRBJ2-5; possible D gene TRBD1, 5 bases. Trimming took off 5 bases at V and 2 bases at J, with 9 bases between the two ends. The germline V gene has CDR1 MDHEN and CDR2 SYDVKM. This CDR3 region has 13 residues. The CDR3 DNA sequence: TGTGCCAGCAGTAGATCAGGGCAAGAGACCCAGTACTTC. Its translation is CASSRSGQETQYF.

The rearrangement links TRBV2 to TRBJ2-5, with TRBD1 as a possible D gene (6 bases). The length of the CDR3 is 13 residues. Germline lookup yields CDR1 SNHLY and CDR2 FYNNEI. Trimming took 6 bases from V and 5 from J, leaving 13 bases between them. CDR3 residues: CASRLTGYETQYF. DNA of the CDR3: TGTGCCAGCAGGCTCACAGGGTATGAGACCCAGTACTTC.